This paragraph reports one T cell receptor (beta chain). Germline V gene sequence: CDR1 MRHNA, CDR2 SNTAGT. The CDR3 has 14 amino acids. V shed 5 bases, J shed 5 bases, and the junction held 8 bases outside the gene matches. Original data processing: Estimates of nucleated cell counts were drawn from the amplification of reference gene primers. TCRdb's copy holds only in-frame clones and misses some; the assay was immunoSEQ multiplex PCR. The V and J calls and clone size come from that table; D and trimming were worked out from the DNA. This table holds some 97,000 clones, less than 90% found once. The data stem from a study of blood T cell repertoires in COVID-19. Study in general: In each case, the material was cDNA or gDNA derived from T cells, B-cell-depleted T cells, or PBMCs.

V is TRBV6-4 and J is TRBJ2-5, with 7 positions matching TRBD1. The sequenced sample was peripheral blood. The TCR was taken from a man younger than 40 in a cohort sampled during active COVID-19. DNA of the CDR3: TGTGCCAGCAGTCCCCAGGGACAGCAGGAGACCCAGTACTTC. It specifies CASSPQGQQETQYF.